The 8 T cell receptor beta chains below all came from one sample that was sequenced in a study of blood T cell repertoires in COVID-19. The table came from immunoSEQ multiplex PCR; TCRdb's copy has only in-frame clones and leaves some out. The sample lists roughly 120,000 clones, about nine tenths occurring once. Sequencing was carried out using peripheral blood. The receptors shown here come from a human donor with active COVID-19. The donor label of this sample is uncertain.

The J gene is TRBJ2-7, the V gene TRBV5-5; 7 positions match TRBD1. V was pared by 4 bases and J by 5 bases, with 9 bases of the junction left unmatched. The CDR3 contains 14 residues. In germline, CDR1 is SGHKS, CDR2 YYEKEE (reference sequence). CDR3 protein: CASSRKSGTDEQYF. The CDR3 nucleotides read TGTGCCAGCAGCAGAAAATCCGGGACAGACGAGCAGTACTTC.

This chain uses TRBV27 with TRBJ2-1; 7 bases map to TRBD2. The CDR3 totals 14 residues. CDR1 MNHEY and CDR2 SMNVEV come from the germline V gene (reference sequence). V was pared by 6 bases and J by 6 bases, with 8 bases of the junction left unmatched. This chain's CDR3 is CASRAGTTGNEQFF. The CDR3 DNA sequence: TGTGCCAGCAGGGCCGGGACTACCGGCAATGAGCAGTTCTTC.

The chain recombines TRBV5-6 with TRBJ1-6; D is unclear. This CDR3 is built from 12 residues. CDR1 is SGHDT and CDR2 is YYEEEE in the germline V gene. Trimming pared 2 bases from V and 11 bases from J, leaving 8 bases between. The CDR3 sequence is CASSFSEAPLHF. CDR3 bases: TGTGCCAGCAGCTTCTCGGAGGCACCCCTCCACTTT.

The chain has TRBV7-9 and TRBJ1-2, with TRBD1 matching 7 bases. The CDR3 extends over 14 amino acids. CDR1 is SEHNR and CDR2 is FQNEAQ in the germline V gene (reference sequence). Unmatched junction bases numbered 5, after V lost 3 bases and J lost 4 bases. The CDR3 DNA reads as TGTGCCAGCAGCTTCGGGGACAGAGCCTATGGCTACACCTTC. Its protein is CASSFGDRAYGYTF.

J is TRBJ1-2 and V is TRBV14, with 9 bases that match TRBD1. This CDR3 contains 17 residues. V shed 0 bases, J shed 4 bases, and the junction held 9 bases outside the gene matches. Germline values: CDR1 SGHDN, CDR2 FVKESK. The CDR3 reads CASSQDLKTGGFYGYTF. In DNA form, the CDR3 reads TGTGCCAGCAGCCAAGATCTCAAGACAGGGGGTTTCTATGGCTACACCTTC.

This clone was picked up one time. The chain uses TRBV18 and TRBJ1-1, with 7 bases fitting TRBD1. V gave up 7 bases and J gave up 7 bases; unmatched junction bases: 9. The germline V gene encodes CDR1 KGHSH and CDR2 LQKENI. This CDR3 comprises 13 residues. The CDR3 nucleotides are TGTGCCAGCTTGACAGGGTGGGGGAATGAAGCTTTCTTT. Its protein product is CASLTGWGNEAFF.

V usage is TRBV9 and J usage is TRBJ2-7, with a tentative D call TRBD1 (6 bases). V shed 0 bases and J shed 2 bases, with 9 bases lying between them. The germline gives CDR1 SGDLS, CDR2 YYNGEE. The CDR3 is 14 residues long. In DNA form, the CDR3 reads TGTGCCAGCAGCGTAGGGACAGAGGCCTACGAGCAGTACTTC. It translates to CASSVGTEAYEQYF.

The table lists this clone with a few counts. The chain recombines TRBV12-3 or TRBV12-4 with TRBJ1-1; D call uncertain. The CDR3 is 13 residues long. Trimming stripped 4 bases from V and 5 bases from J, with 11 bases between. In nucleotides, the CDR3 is TGTGCCAGCAGTTCTCAAACGGTTACTGAAGCTTTCTTT. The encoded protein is CASSSQTVTEAFF.